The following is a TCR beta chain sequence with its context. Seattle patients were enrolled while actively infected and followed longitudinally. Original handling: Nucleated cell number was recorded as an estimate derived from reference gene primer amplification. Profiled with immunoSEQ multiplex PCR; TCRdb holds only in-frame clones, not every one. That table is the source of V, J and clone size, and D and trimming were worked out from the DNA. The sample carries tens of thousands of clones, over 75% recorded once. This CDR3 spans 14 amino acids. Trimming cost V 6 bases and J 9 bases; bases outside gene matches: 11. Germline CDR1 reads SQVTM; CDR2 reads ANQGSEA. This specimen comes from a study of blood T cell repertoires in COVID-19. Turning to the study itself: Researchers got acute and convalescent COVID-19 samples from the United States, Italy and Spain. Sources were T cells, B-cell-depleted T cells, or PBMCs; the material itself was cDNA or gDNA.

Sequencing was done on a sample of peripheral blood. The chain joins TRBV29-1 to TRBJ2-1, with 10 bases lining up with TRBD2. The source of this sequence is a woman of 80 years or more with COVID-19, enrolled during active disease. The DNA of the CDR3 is TGCAGCGTCGCTACTAGCGGGATTTCTGCTGAGCAGTTCTTC. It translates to CSVATSGISAEQFF.